This entry lists 18 T cell receptor beta chains sequenced from one sample in a study of blood T cell repertoires in COVID-19. Measured with immunoSEQ multiplex PCR; TCRdb has only the in-frame clones, and not every one. The sample contains 73,000 or so clones, more than 85% of which appear only once. The source material was peripheral blood. The source is a human donor with active COVID-19. The donor label of this sample is uncertain.

The CDR3 bases are TGTGCCAGCAGCTTAAGGCAGGGGGACACTGAAGCTTTCTTT. This gives the protein CASSLRQGDTEAFF. The chain recombines TRBV7-9 with TRBJ1-1; 7 nucleotides match TRBD1. V gave up 2 bases and J gave up 3 bases; unmatched junction bases: 3. The germline CDR1 and CDR2 sequences are SEHNR and FQNEAQ (reference sequence). This CDR3 is 14 amino acids long.

For the CDR3, the DNA is TGCAGTGCTCGGGGAAACACTGAAGCTTTCTTT. This translates into CSARGNTEAFF. V is TRBV20-1 and J is TRBJ1-1; D is ambiguous. From germline, CDR1 is DFQATT and CDR2 SNEGSKA (reference sequence). The CDR3 totals 11 residues. Between the trimmed V and J ends, which lost 5 bases and 2 bases, there was a span of 6 bases.

This clone was seen only once. The chain employs TRBV29-1 and TRBJ2-5, with D maybe TRBD1 (6 bases). The germline V and J ends were trimmed by 7 bases and 5 bases, with 14 bases remaining between them. Looked up from germline, CDR1 is SQVTM and CDR2 is ANQGSEA. The CDR3 contains 12 residues. CDR3 sequence (DNA): TGCAGCGCCTCACAGGGACGGGAGACCCAGTACTTC. Residues: CSASQGRETQYF.

The genes are TRBV6-4 and TRBJ2-1; 12 nucleotides match TRBD2. In germline, CDR1 is MRHNA, CDR2 SNTAGT. The CDR3 length is 17 residues. V was pared by 6 bases and J by 2 bases, with 8 bases of the junction left unmatched. The CDR3 here is CASSPTSGGSPYNEQFF. In DNA form, the CDR3 reads TGTGCCAGCAGCCCGACTAGCGGGGGATCTCCCTACAATGAGCAGTTCTTC.

This chain connects TRBV18 to TRBJ1-5, with 9 positions matching TRBD1. Germline V CDR1 and CDR2: KGHSH, LQKENI. The V and J ends lost 4 bases and 3 bases, in that order; junction bases with no gene match: 1. This CDR3 is 14 amino acids long. The chain's CDR3 is CASSRDRVNQPQHF. DNA for the CDR3: TGTGCCAGCTCACGGGACAGGGTCAATCAGCCCCAGCATTTT.

This chain connects TRBV5-1 to TRBJ2-5, with 9 bases lining up with TRBD2. After removal of 0 bases from V and 2 bases from J, the junction contained 2 bases not matched to a gene. Germline assignment: CDR1 SGHRS and CDR2 YFSETQ. The CDR3 is made up of 15 amino acids. Here the CDR3 DNA reads TGCGCCAGCAGCTTGGGCCTAGCGGGACAAGAGACCCAGTACTTC. Amino acids: CASSLGLAGQETQYF.

This chain uses TRBV19 with TRBJ2-5; 7 bases line up with TRBD1. The V segment lost 5 bases and the J segment 2 bases; nucleotides outside the gene matches: 2. Looked up from germline, CDR1 is LNHDA and CDR2 is SQIVND (reference sequence). The CDR3 has 13 amino acids. The CDR3, as DNA: TGTGCCAGTAGTCAGACAGGGCAAGAGACCCAGTACTTC. It codes for CASSQTGQETQYF. Full variable domain (rest looked up from reference TRBV19 and TRBJ2-5): DGGITQSPKYLFRKEGQNVTLSCEQNLNHDAMYWYRQDPGQGLRLIYYSQIVNDFQKGDIAEGYSVSREKKESFPLTVTSAQKNPTAFYLCASSQTGQETQYFGPGTRLLVL.

The V gene is TRBV28, the J gene TRBJ1-4, with D perhaps TRBD1 (6 bases). Germline-derived CDR1 and CDR2 are MDHEN and SYDVKM. Trimming removed 8 bases from V and 6 bases from J, with 19 bases in between. The CDR3 has 15 residues. The CDR3 loop reads CASCSAGDGDEKLFF. The CDR3 DNA reads as TGTGCCAGCTGTTCGGCAGGGGACGGAGATGAAAAACTGTTTTTT.

V usage is TRBV13 and J usage is TRBJ1-4, with 7 bases aligning to TRBD1. CDR1 and CDR2 (germline): PRHDT, FYEKMQ (reference sequence). This CDR3 has 15 residues. J lost 4 bases, V lost 5 bases, and 7 bases had no gene match. In DNA form, the CDR3 reads TGTGCCAGCAGCCCTCCGGGACAGATTAATGAAAAACTGTTTTTT. This codes for CASSPPGQINEKLFF.

The chain carries TRBV2 and TRBJ2-7, with D tentatively TRBD1 (5 bases). Looked up from germline, CDR1 is SNHLY and CDR2 is FYNNEI. The CDR3 runs 14 residues. Trimming pared 1 base from V and 2 bases from J, leaving 9 bases between. CDR3 region: CASSEGAGTYEQYF. DNA for the CDR3: TGTGCCAGCAGTGAAGGGGCAGGGACCTACGAGCAGTACTTC.

This chain connects TRBV19 to TRBJ1-1; D is ambiguous. V was clipped by 3 bases and J by 1 base, with 12 bases between them. CDR1 LNHDA and CDR2 SQIVND come from the germline V gene (reference sequence). The CDR3 has 15 amino acids. CDR3 region: CASSIIGIPNTEAFF. Written as DNA, the CDR3 is TGTGCCAGTAGTATTATCGGGATTCCGAACACTGAAGCTTTCTTT.

The chain uses TRBV24-1 and TRBJ2-2; no clear D gene. From germline, CDR1 is KGHDR and CDR2 SFDVKD. V was shortened by 4 bases and J by 4 bases, with 9 bases between the two germline ends. The CDR3 is 14 amino acids. As DNA, the CDR3 is TGTGCCACCAGTGACCACGGTTCCACCGGGGAGCTGTTTTTT. Its translation: CATSDHGSTGELFF.

Comment on this clone: In the same sample, other DNA sequences code for this CDR3. The chain uses TRBV5-1 and TRBJ2-7; 11 bases agree with TRBD1. The CDR3 is made up of 14 amino acids. CDR1 and CDR2 (germline): SGHRS, YFSETQ. The V segment lost 5 bases and the J segment 3 bases; nucleotides outside the gene matches: 4. CDR3 in amino acids: CASSLGTGGYEQYF. DNA for the CDR3: TGCGCCAGCAGTCTTGGGACAGGGGGCTACGAGCAGTACTTC.

The chain joins TRBV3-1 (or the pseudogene TRBV3-2) to TRBJ2-5; 8 bases agree with TRBD1. The CDR3 has 15 amino acids. CDR1 LGHDT and CDR2 YNNKEL come from the germline V gene (reference sequence). V lost 1 base and J lost 7; bases outside the gene matches: 8. Here the CDR3 DNA reads TGTGCCAGCAGCCAAGGGACAGGGCCCAGGGTGACCCAGTACTTC. Translation: CASSQGTGPRVTQYF.

This clone was observed a few times. The chain recombines TRBV10-1 with TRBJ1-1; D is unresolved. V was pared by 8 bases and J by 0 bases, with 13 bases between. Germline V gives CDR1 WNHNN, CDR2 SYGVQD (reference sequence). The CDR3 covers 14 residues. CDR3 residues: CASSPTSLNTEAFF. The CDR3 nucleotides are TGCGCCAGCTCCCCGACTTCCTTGAACACTGAAGCTTTCTTT.

In its sample, this clone was seen once. The rearrangement links TRBV11-2 to TRBJ2-3, with 15 nucleotides matching TRBD2. The junction had 5 bases not matched to a gene; V was cut back by 4 bases and J by 3 bases. This CDR3 comprises 17 residues. CDR1 is SGHAT, CDR2 FQNNGV, per germline. The CDR3 sequence is CASSWTSGRAGTDTQYF. Written as DNA, the CDR3 is TGTGCCAGCAGCTGGACTAGCGGGAGGGCCGGAACAGATACGCAGTATTTT.

The V call is TRBV6-6, the J call TRBJ2-1; 14 nucleotides agree with TRBD2. This CDR3 comprises 15 residues. Trimming took 6 bases from V and 7 from J; bases not matched to a gene: 5. Germline loops: CDR1 MNHNY, CDR2 SVGAGI (reference sequence). DNA of the CDR3: TGTGCCAGCAGGCCCGGGACTAGCGGGAGAAATGAGCAGTTCTTC. Translated, it gives CASRPGTSGRNEQFF.

The chain links TRBV19 to TRBJ1-5; a possible D gene is TRBD1 (5 bases). The CDR3 is 15 residues long. CDR1 LNHDA and CDR2 SQIVND come from the germline V gene (reference sequence). V lost 0 bases and J 2 bases, leaving 8 bases between the germline ends. The CDR3: CASSIDRVGNQPQHF. CDR3 coding DNA: TGTGCCAGTAGTATAGACAGGGTGGGCAATCAGCCCCAGCATTTT.